This T cell receptor (beta chain) was sequenced in a study of blood T cells in healthy people across ages. CDR3 length: 17 amino acids. Trimming took off 3 bases at V and 2 bases at J, with 22 bases between the two ends. Germline V CDR1 and CDR2: DFQATT, SNEGSKA (reference sequence). General study findings and limits: Any conclusive comparison of naive versus antigen-experienced cells was prevented by using unsorted PBMCs.

Through a sample-barcoded 5' primer and a J-beta primer mix, a second PCR was run for roughly 7 to 12 cycles. One entry per CDR3 protein, called by TCRdb with MiXCR from the 5' RACE reads. Among 550,000 to 650,000 distinct CDR3 sequences, 25% to 30% were seen once, and the ten largest hold around 14%. Comments on this clonotype: Its target is not known.

This clonotype was sampled from a woman aged 80 or over in good health. This chain uses TRBV20-1 with TRBJ1-2, with unresolved D. The sample comprised blood. The CDR3 spells CSARSVGSADGNYGYTF. The CDR3 DNA reads TGCAGTGCTAGGTCGGTCGGCAGTGCGGATGGGAACTATGGCTACACCTTC.